The source of this T cell receptor (beta chain) is a study of blood T cell repertoires in COVID-19. Across the whole study: The cDNA or gDNA used as material had been derived from T cells, B-cell-depleted T cells, or PBMCs.

This clone was counted a few times. Across over 20 US areas, participants ranged in age from roughly 18 to 95 years. Participant-reported clinical history was the basis for cohort assignment. Some clones are missing from TCRdb's copy, which holds only in-frame ones; the method was immunoSEQ multiplex PCR. The sample holds approximately 250,000 clones, roughly 88% seen once. CDR3 length: 13 amino acids. With 2 bases removed from V and 1 base from J, the gap between germline ends came to 5 bases. This rearrangement joins TRBV12-3 or TRBV12-4 to TRBJ1-2; D remains unclear. The receptor was derived from a woman in her thirties or forties with acute COVID-19. Input material: PBMCs or T cells enriched from blood (not recorded which). The CDR3 sequence is CASSLLDNYGYTF. DNA of the CDR3: TGTGCCAGCAGTTTATTAGATAACTATGGCTACACCTTC.